The 18 T cell receptor beta chains reported below all come from one sample, sequenced in a study of identical twins. TCRdb itself ran the 5' RACE reads through MiXCR, one entry per CDR3 protein. The sample carries some 190,000 distinct CDR3 sequences, about 15% recorded once. The same specimen was also included in a second study, on T cells expressing NK-cell markers.

Sequencing was done on a sample of CD8+ T cells sorted from blood. The receptors derive from a woman between 18 and 30 years old in good health.

In this sample, this clonotype turned up a few times. CDR3 in DNA: TGCGCCAGCAGCTTGTACGGGATGGACGAGCAGTTCTTC. It yields the protein CASSLYGMDEQFF. The V gene is TRBV5-1, the J gene TRBJ2-1; D may be TRBD2 (5 bases). The CDR3 contains 13 residues. V was shortened by 1 base and J by 10 bases, with 12 bases between the two germline ends. Germline V gives CDR1 SGHRS, CDR2 YFSETQ.

The table lists this clonotype with a few counts. J is TRBJ1-1 and V is TRBV6-2 or TRBV6-3, with 8 bases aligning to TRBD1. Germline V gene sequence: CDR1 MNHEY, CDR2 SVGEGT. Trimming at V came to 2 bases and at J to 4 bases, leaving 6 bases not matched to a gene. The CDR3 extends over 15 amino acids. CDR3 DNA: TGTGCCAGCAGTTACGAACAGGGGGAGGGCACTGAAGCTTTCTTT. Translation: CASSYEQGEGTEAFF.

This clonotype was recorded a few times. The V and J genes are TRBV7-9 and TRBJ1-2; D unresolved. Germline V gives CDR1 SEHNR, CDR2 FQNEAQ (reference sequence). Trimming cost V 8 bases and J 4 bases, with 11 bases left between them. This CDR3 spans 12 amino acids. The CDR3 DNA sequence: TGTGCCAGCGGTGCGGAATCCTATGGCTACACCTTC. Translation: CASGAESYGYTF.

The table lists this clonotype with a few counts. The rearrangement links TRBV5-6 to TRBJ2-7, with 7 bases identical to TRBD1. The CDR3 consists of 12 residues. The germline CDR1 and CDR2 sequences are SGHDT and YYEEEE. J was trimmed by 4 bases and V by 5 bases; bases with no gene match: 3. CDR3 sequence: CASRGTEYEQYF. The CDR3 DNA reads as TGTGCCAGCAGAGGGACAGAGTACGAGCAGTACTTC.

In its sample, this clonotype was seen many times. The V call is TRBV27, the J call TRBJ2-5; D ambiguous. Trimming removed 0 bases at V and 5 bases at J, with 7 bases between. Germline CDR1 and CDR2: MNHEY and SMNVEV (reference sequence). This CDR3 comprises 13 residues. CDR3 nucleotides: TGTGCCAGCAGTTTATCGATCGGGGAGACCCAGTACTTC. This codes for CASSLSIGETQYF.

This clonotype has a handful of counts. The CDR3 DNA sequence: TGTGCCAGCAGCCCCACGTCGGGCGATGAGCAGTTCTTC. It encodes CASSPTSGDEQFF. The V call is TRBV7-9, the J call TRBJ2-1, with unresolved D. V lost 5 bases, J lost 8 bases, and 13 bases lay in between. Germline values: CDR1 SEHNR, CDR2 FQNEAQ (reference sequence). The CDR3 extends over 13 amino acids. The complete variable domain, with remaining parts taken from reference TRBV7-9 and TRBJ2-1, reads DTGVSQNPRHKITKRGQNVTFRCDPISEHNRLYWYRQTLGQGPEFLTYFQNEAQLEKSRLLSDRFSAERPKGSFSTLEIQRTEQGDSAMYLCASSPTSGDEQFFGPGTRLTVL.

The chain is built from TRBV2 and TRBJ2-1, with unresolved D. The CDR3 totals 14 residues. Germline V lookup: CDR1 SNHLY, CDR2 FYNNEI. V was shortened by 2 bases and J by 7 bases, with 12 bases between the two germline ends. The CDR3 protein is CASSERPTPNEQFF. The DNA of the CDR3 is TGTGCCAGCAGTGAACGCCCAACCCCTAATGAGCAGTTCTTC. Looking up the rest from reference TRBV2 and TRBJ2-1 gives the full variable domain: EPEVTQTPSHQVTQMGQEVILRCVPISNHLYFYWYRQILGQKVEFLVSFYNNEISEKSEIFDDQFSVERPDGSNFTLKIRSTKLEDSAMYFCASSERPTPNEQFFGPGTRLTVL.

This clonotype showed up just a few times. The rearrangement joins TRBV12-3 or TRBV12-4 to TRBJ2-2; D call uncertain. Trimming shortened V by 3 bases and J by 5 bases, and 13 bases separated the two germline ends. The CDR3 extends over 15 amino acids. Here the CDR3 reads CASSFIGFGTGELFF. The CDR3 DNA is TGTGCCAGCAGTTTTATAGGGTTCGGAACCGGGGAGCTGTTTTTT.

This clonotype has more than one count but fewer than ten. This sequence joins TRBV6-1 and TRBJ2-3; 15 bases agree with TRBD2. The V and J ends lost 6 bases and 2 bases, in that order; junction bases with no gene match: 6. The CDR3 consists of 17 residues. The V gene's germline CDR1 is MNHNS and CDR2 SASEGT. CDR3 coding DNA: TGTGCCAGCAGCGGACTAGCGGGAGGGAGAATCACAGATACGCAGTATTTT. Protein: CASSGLAGGRITDTQYF.

This chain links TRBV6-5 with TRBJ2-7, with D unresolved. Between the trimmed V and J ends, which lost 0 bases and 3 bases, there was a span of 9 bases. The germline CDR1 and CDR2 sequences are MNHEY and SVGAGI. The CDR3 runs 14 residues. The CDR3 nucleotides read TGTGCCAGCAGTTACTCGACTGTTGGCTACGAGCAGTACTTC. It codes for CASSYSTVGYEQYF.

CDR3 nucleotides: TGTGCCAGCAGCGCCCCCGGGACAGGGACCTACAATGAGCAGTTCTTC. Protein product: CASSAPGTGTYNEQFF. The rearrangement joins TRBV28 to TRBJ2-1; TRBD1 agrees at 9 bases. This CDR3 contains 16 residues. V trimming: 6 bases; J trimming: 2 bases; junction bases outside the gene matches: 8. Germline-derived CDR1 and CDR2 are MDHEN and SYDVKM.

This clonotype was observed a handful of times. V gene TRBV20-1 combines with J gene TRBJ2-5; D remains unclear. The CDR3 is 10 residues long. Germline V CDR1 and CDR2: DFQATT, SNEGSKA (reference sequence). The germline V and J ends were trimmed by 5 bases and 4 bases, with 5 bases remaining between them. The CDR3 bases are TGCAGTGCTCCTTCAGAGACCCAGTACTTC. Its protein product is CSAPSETQYF.

This chain uses TRBV4-2 with TRBJ2-5; D is perhaps TRBD2 (6 bases). Trimming took off 4 bases at V and 1 base at J, with 16 bases between the two ends. Per germline, CDR1 LGHNA and CDR2 YNFKEQ. The CDR3 extends over 16 amino acids. The CDR3 bases are TGTGCCAGCAGCCTGACTAGATTTGCCCCCCAAGAGACCCAGTACTTC. Its translation: CASSLTRFAPQETQYF.

This clonotype was observed many times. This rearrangement joins TRBV24-1 to TRBJ2-1; D is unresolved. Between the trimmed V and J ends, which lost 4 bases and 5 bases, there was a span of 5 bases. CDR3 length: 12 amino acids. Per germline, CDR1 KGHDR and CDR2 SFDVKD. The CDR3 loop is CATSESNNEQFF. The CDR3 DNA reads as TGTGCCACCAGTGAATCGAACAATGAGCAGTTCTTC.

This clonotype occurred a few times. The chain couples TRBV7-9 to TRBJ2-5; D is unclear. Between the trimmed V and J ends, which lost 5 bases and 9 bases, there was a span of 19 bases. The germline V gene encodes CDR1 SEHNR and CDR2 FQNEAQ (reference sequence). The CDR3 runs 14 residues. The CDR3 loop is CASSLLTSMGSQYF. As DNA, the CDR3 is TGTGCCAGCAGCCTCCTTACTTCCATGGGATCCCAGTACTTC.

In its sample, this clonotype was seen a few times. The chain joins TRBV7-9 to TRBJ2-1; D is unresolved. V dropped 5 bases and J dropped 9 bases, with 11 bases sitting between them. Germline assignment: CDR1 SEHNR and CDR2 FQNEAQ (reference sequence). The CDR3 totals 12 residues. Here the CDR3 reads CASSPSGIEQFF. The CDR3 DNA follows: TGTGCCAGCAGCCCCTCAGGAATTGAGCAGTTCTTC. The variable domain in full, completed from reference TRBV7-9 and TRBJ2-1, reads DTGVSQNPRHKITKRGQNVTFRCDPISEHNRLYWYRQTLGQGPEFLTYFQNEAQLEKSRLLSDRFSAERPKGSFSTLEIQRTEQGDSAMYLCASSPSGIEQFFGPGTRLTVL.

The chain employs TRBV7-2 and TRBJ2-1, with 8 nucleotides matching TRBD1. The germline V gene has CDR1 SGHTA and CDR2 FQGNSA. This CDR3 has 13 residues. The junction had 3 bases not matched to a gene; V was cut back by 6 bases and J by 5 bases. The DNA for the CDR3 is TGTGCCAGCAGGCAGGGGGCAAACAATGAGCAGTTCTTC. Its protein product is CASRQGANNEQFF.

V and J are TRBV29-1 and TRBJ2-7; the match to TRBD2 covers 9 bases. Germline lookup yields CDR1 SQVTM and CDR2 ANQGSEA. V lost 6 bases, J lost 2 bases, and 5 bases stayed unmatched. The CDR3 loop spans 13 amino acids. The DNA for the CDR3 is TGCAGCGTCCTGACTAGCGGAGCCTACGAGCAGTACTTC. Encoded protein: CSVLTSGAYEQYF.